The following is a T cell receptor (beta chain) sequence with its context. The antigen this receptor binds is unknown. The record has no base qualities; no much larger clone is one base away. The sample is drawn from a study of the immune and genomic landscape of osteosarcoma (dated by TCRdb to the early 2020s). Concerning the study at large: The overall cohort included about 51 pediatric and adult patients with high-grade osteosarcoma, and the median age at diagnosis was roughly 29 years (range roughly 5-90). Poor-risk disease was overrepresented in the cohort, as 73% of patients had an unfavorable pathologic response to standard therapy and about 68% were deceased. Three patients contributed a couple of samples from the same tumor site. To characterize the osteosarcoma immunogenomic landscape, the TCR sequencing results were combined with transcriptome, protein array and immunostaining data. To define immunogenic potential, the study profiled osteosarcoma specimens using whole genome, RNA and T-cell receptor sequencing along with immunohistochemistry and reverse phase protein arrays. The goal of the study was to explain why immune checkpoint inhibitors show limited clinical activity in osteosarcoma. Patients in the overall cohort were about 60% male, and more than 70% presented with localized disease at diagnosis.

Specimens were post-treatment primary, local recurrence and metastasis tumors from poor-prognosis patients. TCR beta chain CDR3 regions were immunosequenced with the ImmunoSEQ Assay (Adaptive Biotechnologies). Processing in the source paper ran as follows. The ImmunoSEQ Analyzer platform was used to export TCRB rearrangements, read counts, read proportions and gene usage. Using productive rearrangements, T-cell clonality was calculated as 1 minus Pielou's evenness. Clonal space homeostasis binned clonotypes as rare, small, medium, large or hyperexpanded (0.01 to 1 of the repertoire). TCR productive clonality was compared across immune clusters C1, C2 and C3 using the Wilcoxon rank sum test. The table comes from immuneACCESS by way of TCRdb, which keeps in-frame sequences with V and J called. Part of the clones is missing from these tables; in studies checked, under half for an unresolved V gene and the rest for unknown reasons. V and J calls and clone size are as listed in that table; D and trimming were resolved from the DNA. The sample records some 6,200 clones, 65% to 70% of which are singletons. The leading ten clones occupy 15% of the sample.

Points the paper makes about the study in general: TCR productive clonality was greater in the immune-hot C3 cluster than in the cold C1 cluster, although TCR productive clonality remained low overall. Productive TCR clonality was low overall, averaging around 0.097 with a maximum of about 0.3, suggesting limited T-cell clonal expansion. Because osteosarcoma is rare and all possible samples were collected, sample size was not determined by any statistical method. The clonality benchmarks were taken from external normal skin and healthy peripheral blood data instead of from matched normal tissue. In five cases, a single hyperexpanded clone dominated the repertoire, and each of these five cases had fewer than 100 T-cell clonotypes. Alongside the frozen tumor specimens, matched blood was collected from only a couple of patients.

This sequence was found in a human donor with osteosarcoma. Sequenced input: osteosarcoma tumor tissue from the lung.

The CDR3 protein is CASSLRDPDRYTEAFF. The DNA reads TGTGCCAGCAGCTTACGGGACCCCGACCGGTACACTGAAGCTTTCTTT. The chain couples TRBV11-3 to TRBJ1-1; TRBD1 is a possible D gene, resting on 5 matching bases. At the junction V is shortened by 2 bases and J by 3 bases, with 16 bases in between. The CDR3 has 16 amino acids, counting the end cysteine and phenylalanine. The read is trimmed to its CDR3 DNA, 48 bases read in frame from base 1. Reading the germline V gene gives CDR1 SGHNT and CDR2 YENEEA. With the rest looked up from the reference TRBV11-3 and TRBJ1-1 genes rather than sequenced, the full variable domain is EAGVVQSPRYKIIEKKQPVAFWCNPISGHNTLYWYLQNLGQGPELLIRYENEEAVDDSQLPKDRFSAERLKGVDSTLKIQPAELGDSAVYLCASSLRDPDRYTEAFFGQGTRLTVV.